Below, 17 T cell receptor beta chains from the same sample are listed, as sequenced in a study of cytomegalovirus exposure and HLA in healthy donors (dated by TCRdb to the late 2010s). Libraries were constructed by the immunoSEQ multiplex PCR assay. For the multiplex PCR, a mixture combining 60 forward primers for TCR Vbeta segments and 13 reverse primers for TCR Jbeta segments was used. Entries here come from immuneACCESS through TCRdb and include only in-frame sequences with V and J called. Some clones fail to appear in such tables; in the studies checked, an unresolved V gene covers under half of the shortfall, and the cause of the remainder is unknown. The sample table lists tens of thousands of clones, roughly 83% of them with a count of one. Around 4.7% of the sample belongs to the ten largest clones. The sample taken for sequencing was PBMCs. Receptors were obtained from a man under 40 in good health and CMV-seronegative.

A single count supports this clone. This CDR3 reads CASSLETGGLYGYTF. In DNA form, the CDR3 reads TGTGCCAGCAGCTTAGAGACAGGAGGCCTCTATGGCTACACCTTC. The V gene is TRBV7-9, the J gene TRBJ1-2; D perhaps matches TRBD1 (6 bases). Between the trimmed V and J ends, which lost 1 base and 4 bases, there was a span of 13 bases. There are 15 residues in the CDR3. The germline CDR1 and CDR2 sequences are SEHNR and FQNEAQ (reference sequence).

The chain links TRBV7-9 to TRBJ1-1, with D perhaps matching TRBD1 (6 bases). The germline gives CDR1 SEHNR, CDR2 FQNEAQ (reference sequence). Trimming left V 3 bases short and J 0 bases short, with 14 bases between. This CDR3 region has 16 residues. The CDR3 DNA follows: TGTGCCAGCAGCTTTCCCAAAAGGGGGTTGAACACTGAAGCTTTCTTT. It is translated as CASSFPKRGLNTEAFF.

V usage is TRBV6-6 and J usage is TRBJ2-5; D is unclear. The germline V gene has CDR1 MNHNY and CDR2 SVGAGI (reference sequence). The CDR3 runs 12 residues. V dropped 5 bases and J dropped 5 bases, with 9 bases sitting between them. CDR3 nucleotide sequence: TGTGCCAGCAGTACTATCTTGGAGACCCAGTACTTC. Translated, it gives CASSTILETQYF.

This sequence joins TRBV27 and TRBJ1-1; no clear D gene. The CDR3 loop spans 18 amino acids. Trimming left V 4 bases short and J 0 bases short, with 21 bases between. CDR1 is MNHEY and CDR2 is SMNVEV in the germline V gene (reference sequence). CDR3 nucleotides: TGTGCCAGCAGTTCCACCTCGGCACGGGGAATCATGAACACTGAAGCTTTCTTT. Its protein product is CASSSTSARGIMNTEAFF.

This clone has a handful of counts. This chain connects TRBV4-2 to TRBJ2-2, with 9 bases fitting TRBD1. CDR3 length: 17 amino acids. Germline V gene data show CDR1 as LGHNA and CDR2 as YNFKEQ. V trimming: 1 base; J trimming: 3 bases; junction bases outside the gene matches: 6. The CDR3 region is CASSQAMTGGDTGELFF. The CDR3 nucleotides are TGTGCCAGCAGCCAAGCCATGACAGGGGGGGACACCGGGGAGCTGTTTTTT.

The V and J genes are TRBV7-2 and TRBJ2-7; D call uncertain. V was trimmed by 3 bases and J by 0 bases, leaving 15 bases between them. The CDR3 is 16 amino acids. CDR1 is SGHTA and CDR2 is FQGNSA in the germline V gene. Here the CDR3 DNA reads TGTGCCAGCAGCTTTTTTACGGAGTCCCGCTCCTACGAGCAGTACTTC. Protein product: CASSFFTESRSYEQYF.

This clone was recorded only once. The chain recombines TRBV5-1 with TRBJ1-2, with TRBD1 as a possible D gene (5 bases). The length of the CDR3 is 15 residues. V was pared by 4 bases and J by 4 bases, with 17 bases between. The germline gives CDR1 SGHRS, CDR2 YFSETQ. The chain's CDR3 is CASSAPSETAYGYTF. CDR3 DNA: TGCGCCAGCAGCGCGCCGAGTGAGACAGCCTATGGCTACACCTTC.

V gene TRBV7-2 combines with J gene TRBJ2-5, with 7 positions matching TRBD2. Germline V gene lookup returns CDR1 SGHTA and CDR2 FQGNSA. The CDR3 spans 16 residues. Germline trimming cut 0 bases from V and 5 bases from J; bases unmatched to any gene: 9. The CDR3 loop reads CASSLASQRGRETQYF. DNA of the CDR3: TGTGCCAGCAGCTTAGCGTCCCAGCGGGGAAGGGAGACCCAGTACTTC. The whole variable domain, filled in from reference TRBV7-2 and TRBJ2-5, reads GAGVSQSPSNKVTEKGKDVELRCDPISGHTALYWYRQSLGQGLEFLIYFQGNSAPDKSGLPSDRFSAERTGGSVSTLTIQRTQQEDSAVYLCASSLASQRGRETQYFGPGTRLLVL.

The chain combines TRBV19 with TRBJ1-1; no clear D gene. Germline V gene data show CDR1 as LNHDA and CDR2 as SQIVND (reference sequence). Trimming shortened V by 7 bases and J by 1 base, and 16 bases separated the two germline ends. This CDR3 spans 15 amino acids. The DNA for the CDR3 is TGTGCCAGTACCCCCACATGGGCCCAGAACACTGAAGCTTTCTTT. It yields the protein CASTPTWAQNTEAFF.

J is TRBJ2-1 and V is TRBV7-9; TRBD2 matches at 14 bases. The CDR3 contains 18 residues. The germline CDR1 and CDR2 sequences are SEHNR and FQNEAQ (reference sequence). The V and J ends lost 2 bases and 7 bases, in that order; junction bases with no gene match: 10. The CDR3 DNA reads TGTGCCAGCAGCTTAAGGACTAGCGGGAGGACCAGGTGGAATGAGCAGTTCTTC. Translating gives CASSLRTSGRTRWNEQFF.

This clone appeared a few times. This chain joins TRBV6-6 and TRBJ1-1, with a possible D match to TRBD1 (6 bases). Germline V gene sequence: CDR1 MNHNY, CDR2 SVGAGI (reference sequence). V shed 5 bases and J shed 0 bases, with 13 bases lying between them. The CDR3 has 15 amino acids. As DNA, the CDR3 is TGTGCCAGCAGTGCTCTCGGACAGTTGAACACTGAAGCTTTCTTT. The encoded protein is CASSALGQLNTEAFF.

This clone was detected only once. V usage is TRBV5-6 and J usage is TRBJ2-7, with 7 bases that match TRBD2. CDR1 is SGHDT and CDR2 is YYEEEE in the germline V gene. This CDR3 comprises 14 residues. Losses at the gene ends were 3 bases for V and 0 bases for J; bases not matched to a gene: 3. CDR3 DNA sequence: TGTGCCAGCAGCTCGGCGGGAGACTCCTACGAGCAGTACTTC. Translating gives CASSSAGDSYEQYF.

The chain employs TRBV11-1 and TRBJ2-7; a weak D match, TRBD1 (5 bases). Per germline, CDR1 SGHAT and CDR2 FQDESV (reference sequence). This CDR3 comprises 13 residues. The V end lost 5 bases, the J end lost 0 bases, and 8 bases lay between the germline ends. The CDR3 DNA sequence: TGTGCCAGCAGCGCGACAGTCTCCTACGAGCAGTACTTC. Amino acids: CASSATVSYEQYF.

This rearrangement joins TRBV19 to TRBJ2-1; D might be TRBD2 (6 bases). Germline V CDR1 and CDR2: LNHDA, SQIVND (reference sequence). Trimming stripped 3 bases from V and 6 bases from J, with 12 bases between. The CDR3 runs to 14 residues. The CDR3 here is CASSMRGLSNEQFF. The DNA for the CDR3 is TGTGCCAGTAGTATGCGGGGCCTTTCCAATGAGCAGTTCTTC.

The rearrangement links TRBV18 to TRBJ1-6; 7 nucleotides agree with TRBD1. This CDR3 is 14 amino acids long. J was trimmed by 7 bases and V by 3 bases; bases with no gene match: 3. Germline assignment: CDR1 KGHSH and CDR2 LQKENI. The CDR3 DNA follows: TGTGCCAGCTCACCGGACAGGAACAATTCACCCCTCCACTTT. Encoded protein: CASSPDRNNSPLHF.

This chain links TRBV18 with TRBJ1-1, with no clear D. V was cut by 6 bases and J by 3 bases, with 14 bases left in between. The germline gives CDR1 KGHSH, CDR2 LQKENI. CDR3 length: 14 residues. CDR3 nucleotides: TGTGCCAGCTCCAGGAGGGTCAGAGACACTGAAGCTTTCTTT. Its translation: CASSRRVRDTEAFF.

This chain links TRBV6-5 with TRBJ2-1; TRBD2 aligns across 9 bases. The CDR3 sequence is 14 residues long. Unmatched junction bases numbered 4, after V lost 8 bases and J lost 2 bases. Germline loops: CDR1 MNHEY, CDR2 SVGAGI. CDR3 nucleotide sequence: TGTGCCAGCGCCCTAGCGGGGACCTACAATGAGCAGTTCTTC. It codes for CASALAGTYNEQFF.